This T cell receptor (beta chain) was captured by sequencing in a study of blood T cell repertoires in COVID-19. Study overall: Whether acute or convalescent, the COVID-19 samples came from the United States, Italy and Spain. PBMCs, B-cell-depleted T cells, or T cells were the source of the cDNA or gDNA that made up the material.

V lost 5 bases, J lost 4 bases, and 14 bases lay in between. The CDR3 runs 15 residues. The V gene's germline CDR1 is LNHDA and CDR2 SQIVND (reference sequence). Authors' processing steps: Reference gene primer amplification in the assay estimated nucleated cell counts. The table came from immunoSEQ multiplex PCR; TCRdb's copy has only in-frame clones and leaves some out. V and J calls and clone size are copied from that table; D and trimming were computed from the DNA. Of roughly 98,000 clones listed, 70% to 90% are singletons. The chain is built from TRBV19 and TRBJ2-2; D may be TRBD1 (6 bases). The specimen sequenced was peripheral blood. This TCR derives from a woman between 65 and 79 years old with active or convalescent COVID-19. The CDR3 spells CASSPQGHITGELFF. The CDR3 DNA is TGTGCCAGTAGTCCGCAGGGACATATCACCGGGGAGCTGTTTTTT.